This record looks at one T cell receptor beta chain sequence and its context. Its antigen remains unidentified. Presentation of ophthalmopathy in the donors involved moderate-to-severe activity, CAS ≥3, NOSPECS ≥4 and a duration under 3 months. The diagnosis combined clinical symptoms, thyroxine, TRAb, thyroid ultrasound and orbital computed tomography scans. The source of the sample is a study of Graves' ophthalmopathy and Graves' hyperthyroidism. RNA served as the template for amplifying TCR beta CDR3 regions. RT-PCR with HTBI primers came first, then second-round multiplex PCR. TCRdb re-analysed the multiplex PCR reads in MiXCR, keeping a single row per CDR3 protein. Of roughly 480,000 distinct CDR3 sequences listed, over 13% are singletons. Trimming at V came to 2 bases and at J to 7 bases, leaving 13 bases not matched to a gene. CDR3 length: 16 amino acids. The V gene's germline CDR1 is MNHEY and CDR2 SVGAGI.

General study findings and limits: Sensitivity of about 67% and specificity of 72% to 85% were achieved by the model that predicted ophthalmopathy progression. Most expanded clonotypes in thyroid above 0.001 frequency also showed up in blood.

The chain links TRBV6-5 to TRBJ2-7, with 8 bases lining up with TRBD1. Sequenced: blood. The origin of this receptor is a woman aged 25 to 39 with Graves' ophthalmopathy. The CDR3 loop reads CASSYPGGRGLREQYF. DNA of the CDR3: TGTGCCAGCAGTTACCCCGGGGGCAGGGGGCTACGGGAGCAGTACTTC.